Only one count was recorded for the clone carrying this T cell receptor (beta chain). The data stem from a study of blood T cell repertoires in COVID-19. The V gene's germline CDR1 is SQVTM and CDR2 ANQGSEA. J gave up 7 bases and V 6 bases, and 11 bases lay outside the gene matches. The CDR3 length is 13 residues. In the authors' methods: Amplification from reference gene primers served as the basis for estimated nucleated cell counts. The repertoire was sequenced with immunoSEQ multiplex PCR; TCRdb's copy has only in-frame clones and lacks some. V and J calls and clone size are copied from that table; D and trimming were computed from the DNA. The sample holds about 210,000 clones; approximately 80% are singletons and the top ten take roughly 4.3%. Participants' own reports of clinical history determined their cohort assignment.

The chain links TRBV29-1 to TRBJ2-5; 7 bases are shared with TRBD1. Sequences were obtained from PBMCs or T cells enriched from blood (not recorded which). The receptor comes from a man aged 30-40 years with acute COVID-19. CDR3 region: CSVPRDSSRTQYF. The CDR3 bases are TGCAGCGTCCCAAGGGACAGTTCCCGGACCCAGTACTTC. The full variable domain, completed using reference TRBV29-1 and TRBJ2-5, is SAVISQKPSRDICQRGTSLTIQCQVDSQVTMMFWYRQQPGQSLTLIATANQGSEATYESGFVIDKFPISRPNLTFSTLTVSNMSPEDSSIYLCSVPRDSSRTQYFGPGTRLLVL.